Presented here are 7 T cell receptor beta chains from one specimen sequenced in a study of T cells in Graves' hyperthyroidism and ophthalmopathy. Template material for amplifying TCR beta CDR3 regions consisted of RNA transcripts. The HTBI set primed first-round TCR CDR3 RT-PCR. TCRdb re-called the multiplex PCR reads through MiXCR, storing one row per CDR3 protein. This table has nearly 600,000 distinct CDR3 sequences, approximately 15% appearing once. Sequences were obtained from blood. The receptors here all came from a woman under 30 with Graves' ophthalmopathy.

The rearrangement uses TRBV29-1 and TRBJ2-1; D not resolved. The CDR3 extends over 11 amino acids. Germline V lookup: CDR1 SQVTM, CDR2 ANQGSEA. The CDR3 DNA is TGCCGTCAGAGCTCCTACAATGAGCAGTTCTTC. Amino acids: CRQSSYNEQFF.

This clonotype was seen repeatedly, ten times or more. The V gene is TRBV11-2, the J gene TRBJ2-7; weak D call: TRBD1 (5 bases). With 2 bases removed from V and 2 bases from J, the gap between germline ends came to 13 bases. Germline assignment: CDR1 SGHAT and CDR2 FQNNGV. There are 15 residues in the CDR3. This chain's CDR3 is CASSLIAGNTYEQYF. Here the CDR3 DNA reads TGTGCCAGCAGCTTAATTGCAGGGAACACCTACGAGCAGTACTTC.

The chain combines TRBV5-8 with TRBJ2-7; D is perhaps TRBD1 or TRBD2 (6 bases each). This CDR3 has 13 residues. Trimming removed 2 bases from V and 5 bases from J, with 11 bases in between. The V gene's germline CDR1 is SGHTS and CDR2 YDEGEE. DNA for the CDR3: TGTGCCAGCAGCTTAAGGGGGGCCCACGAGCAGTACTTC. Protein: CASSLRGAHEQYF.

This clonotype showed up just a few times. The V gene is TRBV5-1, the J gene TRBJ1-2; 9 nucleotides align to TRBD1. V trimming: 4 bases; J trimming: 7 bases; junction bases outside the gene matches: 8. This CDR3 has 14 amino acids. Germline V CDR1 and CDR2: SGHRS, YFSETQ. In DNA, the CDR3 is TGCGCCAGCAGCCTCAACAGGGGGCGGGCTGGCTACACCTTC. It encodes CASSLNRGRAGYTF. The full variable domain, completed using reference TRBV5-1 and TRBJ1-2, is KAGVTQTPRYLIKTRGQQVTLSCSPISGHRSVSWYQQTPGQGLQFLFEYFSETQRNKGNFPGRFSGRQFSNSRSEMNVSTLELGDSALYLCASSLNRGRAGYTFGSGTRLTVV.

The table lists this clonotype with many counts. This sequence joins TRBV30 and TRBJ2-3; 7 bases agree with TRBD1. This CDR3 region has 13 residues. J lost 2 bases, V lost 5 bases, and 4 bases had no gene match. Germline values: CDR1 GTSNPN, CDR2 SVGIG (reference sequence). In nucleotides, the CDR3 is TGTGCCTGGGAGACAGGGTCCACAGATACGCAGTATTTT. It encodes CAWETGSTDTQYF.

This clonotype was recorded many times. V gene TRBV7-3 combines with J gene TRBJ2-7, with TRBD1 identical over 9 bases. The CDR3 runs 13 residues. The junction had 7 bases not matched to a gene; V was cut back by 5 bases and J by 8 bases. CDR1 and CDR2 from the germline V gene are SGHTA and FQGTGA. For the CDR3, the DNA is TGTGCCAGCAGCCCCTCGGGGACAGGGAAGCAGTACTTC. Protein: CASSPSGTGKQYF.

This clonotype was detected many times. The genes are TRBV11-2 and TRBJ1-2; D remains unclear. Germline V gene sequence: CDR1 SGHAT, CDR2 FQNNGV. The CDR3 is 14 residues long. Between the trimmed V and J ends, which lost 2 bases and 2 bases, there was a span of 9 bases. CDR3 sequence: CASSLSGGNYGYTF. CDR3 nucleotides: TGTGCCAGCAGCTTAAGTGGAGGGAACTATGGCTACACCTTC.